These T cell receptor beta chains were read from a single sample in a study of spatial heterogeneity in lung cancer. TCRdb reprocessed the 5' RACE reads via MiXCR and lists one record per CDR3 protein. The sample holds about 9,300 distinct CDR3 sequences, around 6.5% seen once. The sample consisted of lung tumor tissue, taken at surgery. The receptors were sampled from a male donor with early-stage non-small cell lung cancer. Each CDR3 is given with its conserved first and last residue. D genes are given only for firm matches. Clone size is shown for a subset of rows, as once, few, many or a class of expanded clone.

d_gene	v_gene	abundance	len	j_gene	CDR3aa	CDR3nt
TRBD2	TRBV30	few	15	TRBJ2-5	CAWSTERGAQETQYF	TGTGCCTGGAGTACAGAGCGGGGGGCGCAAGAGACCCAGTACTTC
NA	TRBV5-1	many	15	TRBJ1-4	CASSLRGGVDEKLFF	TGCGCCAGCAGCTTGCGAGGGGGGGTTGACGAAAAACTGTTTTTT
TRBD1	TRBV4-2	NA	14	TRBJ1-1	CVSSQEPGGTEAFF	TGTGTCAGCAGCCAAGAACCAGGGGGCACTGAAGCTTTCTTT
NA	TRBV5-6	medium-sized	12	TRBJ2-5	CASSLILETQYF	TGTGCCAGCAGCTTGATCCTAGAGACCCAGTACTTC
NA	TRBV11-1	many	14	TRBJ2-3	CASSPGRGTDTQYF	TGTGCCAGCAGCCCCGGGCGGGGCACAGATACGCAGTATTTT
NA	TRBV15	many	15	TRBJ1-4	CATSSGGGTGEKLFF	TGTGCCACCAGCTCAGGAGGGGGAACCGGTGAAAAACTGTTTTTT
TRBD1	TRBV4-1	many	14	TRBJ1-5	CASSQTGTERPQHF	TGCGCCAGCAGCCAAACCGGGACAGAGAGGCCCCAGCATTTT
NA	TRBV20-1	few	14	TRBJ2-5	CSAGGGPGGETQYF	TGCAGTGCTGGGGGGGGGCCCGGGGGAGAGACCCAGTACTTC
NA	TRBV7-2	few	16	TRBJ2-7	CASSLAGRGGAEEQYF	TGTGCCAGCAGCTTAGCGGGCCGTGGGGGGGCCGAAGAGCAGTACTTC
NA	TRBV27	many	13	TRBJ2-3	CASSHRITDTQYF	TGTGCCAGCAGCCACAGAATCACAGATACGCAGTATTTT
NA	TRBV18	medium-sized	13	TRBJ1-1	CASSPTGNTEAFF	TGTGCCAGCTCACCTACAGGGAACACTGAAGCTTTCTTT
NA	TRBV9	many	13	TRBJ1-4	CASSGRLGEKLFF	TGTGCCAGCAGCGGACGTTTAGGTGAAAAACTGTTTTTT
NA	TRBV7-3	few	15	TRBJ2-3	CASTQTRAPHDTQYF	TGTGCCAGCACCCAAACCCGGGCTCCCCACGATACGCAGTATTTT
NA	TRBV7-9	many	14	TRBJ1-1	CASSPGAWNTEAFF	TGTGCCAGCAGCCCCGGGGCTTGGAACACTGAAGCTTTCTTT
NA	TRBV5-4	NA	15	TRBJ2-7	CASRLGGGAMNEQYF	TGTGCCAGCCGCTTGGGGGGGGGGGCAATGAACGAGCAGTACTTC
TRBD1	TRBV5-4	NA	16	TRBJ2-2	CASSFADRGNTGELFF	TGTGCCAGCAGCTTCGCCGACAGGGGCAACACCGGGGAGCTGTTTTTT
NA	TRBV7-2	many	15	TRBJ2-6	CASSLGRSGANVLTF	TGTGCCAGCAGCTTAGGTCGCTCTGGGGCCAACGTCCTGACTTTC
NA	TRBV4-3	many	14	TRBJ1-5	CASSQDSGNQPQHF	TGCGCCAGCAGCCAAGATTCCGGGAATCAGCCCCAGCATTTT
NA	TRBV18	many	13	TRBJ2-5	CASSPGISETQYF	TGTGCCAGCTCACCGGGAATATCAGAGACCCAGTACTTC
TRBD1	TRBV4-1	many	21	TRBJ2-1	CASSQAGLSFYRGRRGNEQFF	TGCGCCAGCAGCCAAGCCGGCCTTTCATTTTACAGGGGGCGAAGAGGCAATGAGCAGTTCTTC
TRBD2	TRBV4-2	few	15	TRBJ2-3	CASSQEVTSGGTQYF	TGTGCCAGCAGCCAAGAAGTGACTAGCGGGGGTACGCAGTATTTT
NA	TRBV20-1	medium-sized	13	TRBJ1-5	CSARDGGNQPQHF	TGCAGTGCTAGAGATGGGGGGAATCAGCCCCAGCATTTT
NA	TRBV3-1	NA	16	TRBJ2-2	CASSHRQGGITGELFF	TGTGCCAGCAGCCATCGACAGGGAGGCATTACCGGGGAGCTGTTTTTT
NA	TRBV2	many	11	TRBJ1-6	CASSEWSGIHF	TGTGCCAGCAGTGAGTGGTCTGGAATCCACTTT
TRBD2	TRBV12-3/TRBV12-4	NA	17	TRBJ2-5	CASSQTSGGATLETQYF	TGTGCCAGCAGTCAAACTAGCGGGGGGGCCACATTAGAGACCCAGTACTTC
NA	TRBV18	few	13	TRBJ2-5	CASSSGFQETQYF	TGTGCCAGCTCGTCAGGATTCCAAGAGACCCAGTACTTC
TRBD2	TRBV5-1	NA	17	TRBJ2-6	CASSLEAGSSGANVLTF	TGCGCCAGCAGCTTGGAAGCGGGGAGCTCTGGGGCCAACGTCCTGACTTTC
NA	TRBV7-9	few	15	TRBJ1-4	CASGSTQGTNEKLFF	TGTGCCAGCGGCTCAACACAGGGAACTAATGAAAAACTGTTTTTT
TRBD1	TRBV5-1	few	16	TRBJ2-2	CASSLGQGAATGELFF	TGCGCCAGCAGCTTGGGACAGGGGGCCGCAACCGGGGAGCTGTTTTTT
NA	TRBV9	NA	15	TRBJ2-1	CASSVVGEPYNKQFF	TGTGCCAGCAGCGTGGTGGGGGAGCCTTACAATAAGCAGTTCTTC
TRBD1	TRBV28	medium-sized	13	TRBJ1-3	CASLQGAGNTIYF	TGTGCCAGCCTACAGGGGGCTGGAAACACCATATATTTT
NA	TRBV7-6	many	14	TRBJ1-6	CASSLGQGTAPLHF	TGTGCCAGCAGCTTAGGCCAGGGTACGGCACCCCTCCACTTT
NA	TRBV7-9	many	15	TRBJ1-5	CASSPSDYSNQPQHF	TGTGCCAGCAGCCCATCCGATTATAGCAATCAGCCCCAGCATTTT
NA	TRBV7-3	many	15	TRBJ2-2	CASSSSLANTGELFF	TGTGCCAGCTCGTCCTCGTTAGCGAACACCGGGGAGCTGTTTTTT
NA	TRBV27	many	15	TRBJ1-4	CASSLSRHSNEKLFF	TGTGCCAGCAGTTTATCGAGACACAGTAATGAAAAACTGTTTTTT
TRBD2	TRBV7-6	NA	16	TRBJ2-5	CASSLGLLAGGETQYF	TGTGCCAGCAGCTTGGGATTACTAGCGGGGGGCGAGACCCAGTACTTC
TRBD2	TRBV20-1	few	15	TRBJ2-3	CSASLTSGVTDTQYF	TGCAGTGCTTCCTTGACTAGCGGGGTCACAGATACGCAGTATTTT
TRBD2	TRBV5-4	many	16	TRBJ2-3	CASSFVERGAVDTQYF	TGTGCCAGCAGCTTCGTCGAGCGGGGGGCAGTAGATACGCAGTATTTT
NA	TRBV15	many	16	TRBJ1-2	CATSRDPVAGLDGYTF	TGTGCCACCAGCAGAGACCCGGTAGCAGGGTTGGACGGCTACACCTTC
TRBD1	TRBV5-6	few	15	TRBJ2-5	CASSSPGGVKETQYF	TGTGCCAGCAGCTCTCCAGGGGGCGTAAAAGAGACCCAGTACTTC
TRBD1	TRBV20-1	many	15	TRBJ1-6	CSALQGGHYNSPLHF	TGCAGTGCTCTACAGGGGGGACACTATAATTCACCCCTCCACTTT
NA	TRBV5-8	many	11	TRBJ2-5	CASSPKETQYF	TGTGCCAGCAGCCCGAAAGAGACCCAGTACTTC
TRBD1	TRBV12-3/TRBV12-4	many	15	TRBJ2-7	CASSFPGQGTYEQYF	TGTGCCAGCAGTTTTCCGGGACAGGGAACCTACGAGCAGTACTTC
NA	TRBV11-2	few	14	TRBJ2-3	CASSVSRVTDTQYF	TGTGCCAGCAGCGTGTCCAGGGTTACAGATACGCAGTATTTT
NA	TRBV28	many	13	TRBJ2-7	CASRLGSFYEQYF	TGTGCCAGCAGGCTGGGGAGTTTCTACGAGCAGTACTTC
NA	TRBV7-7	NA	14	TRBJ2-1	CARRLGKGEEEQFF	TGTGCTAGAAGATTAGGAAAGGGGGAAGAGGAGCAGTTCTTC
TRBD1	TRBV19	few	15	TRBJ2-3	CASALGQDRTDTQYF	TGTGCCAGTGCGCTAGGACAGGACCGCACAGATACGCAGTATTTT
NA	TRBV5-1	many	12	TRBJ2-3	CASSLIPPTQYF	TGCGCCAGCAGCTTGATACCACCAACGCAGTATTTT
TRBD1	TRBV5-6	few	16	TRBJ2-1	CASIRGRRSLGNEQFF	TGTGCCAGCATCAGGGGGCGCCGGTCATTGGGCAATGAGCAGTTCTTC
TRBD1	TRBV4-2	NA	15	TRBJ2-2	CASSQPGQGVGELFF	TGTGCCAGCAGCCAACCGGGACAGGGAGTCGGGGAGCTGTTTTTT
TRBD1	TRBV28	many	13	TRBJ1-4	CASLTGGSSKLFF	TGTGCCAGCTTAACAGGGGGCTCGTCAAAACTGTTTTTT
TRBD1	TRBV29-1	many	14	TRBJ2-1	CSVGGAGGKGEQFF	TGCAGCGTTGGAGGGGCAGGGGGTAAGGGTGAGCAGTTCTTC
NA	TRBV19	NA	13	TRBJ2-7	CASSIRGNYEQYF	TGTGCCAGTAGTATTAGAGGAAACTACGAGCAGTACTTC
NA	TRBV30	large	13	TRBJ1-1	CAWSANVNTEAFF	TGTGCCTGGAGTGCAAATGTGAACACTGAAGCTTTCTTT
TRBD2	TRBV20-1	many	14	TRBJ2-1	CSASAGLSWNEQFF	TGCAGTGCTAGTGCGGGACTATCGTGGAATGAGCAGTTCTTC